The source of this T cell receptor beta chain is a study of cytomegalovirus exposure and HLA in healthy donors. The wider study: The 500 to 750 first-cohort repertoires and the roughly 120 validation repertoires shared the same platform, a later analysis reported.

The CDR3 runs 15 residues. CDR1 and CDR2 (germline): SGHTS, YDEGEE. Trimming stripped 2 bases from V and 0 bases from J, with 9 bases between. A word on this clone: Its cognate antigen is unknown.

General observations from the study: Cytomegalovirus status, reportedly, was diagnosed with high specificity and sensitivity by the classifier. Confirmation was obtained in vitro that a few CMV-associated chains are specific for CMV antigens.

Separation from the approximately 660-subject first cohort characterized the roughly 120-subject validation cohort, to which the donors belonged. Repertoires were generated with immunoSEQ multiplex PCR, while TCRdb's copy carries only in-frame clones and drops some. Among 200,000 to 250,000 clones, around 87% were seen once, and the ten largest hold roughly 2%. V and J are TRBV5-8 and TRBJ1-3, with a weak D call TRBD1 (5 bases). This TCR came from a woman under 30 in good health and CMV-seropositive. Material: PBMCs. CDR3 sequence (DNA): TGTGCCAGCAGCTTAGGACATTACTCTGGAAACACCATATATTTT. Amino acid sequence: CASSLGHYSGNTIYF.